This passage covers 3 T cell receptor beta chains from one sample sequenced in a study of cytomegalovirus exposure and HLA in healthy donors. Amplification used 60 Vbeta primers and 13 Jbeta primers. Assay used: immunoSEQ multiplex PCR; TCRdb lists only in-frame clones, some missing. The repertoire has some 170,000 clones, around four fifths of them found once; the top ten carry 0.96%. The sequencing sample was made of PBMCs. Receptors originate from a girl aged 2 to 9 in good health and CMV-seropositive.

This rearrangement joins TRBV27 to TRBJ1-1, with D perhaps matching TRBD1 (5 bases). The germline CDR1 and CDR2 sequences are MNHEY and SMNVEV (reference sequence). The V and J ends lost 1 base and 5 bases respectively, with 14 bases between them. The CDR3 covers 15 residues. In DNA, the CDR3 is TGTGCCAGCAGTTTATTTGCGACAGTCGGGACTGAAGCTTTCTTT. Amino acids: CASSLFATVGTEAFF.

This chain links TRBV10-3 with TRBJ2-3; 10 bases are a match to TRBD1. This CDR3 region has 17 residues. CDR1 and CDR2 from the germline V gene are ENHRY and SYGVKD. The V gene end was trimmed by 4 bases and the J gene end by 0 bases; junction bases not matched to a gene: 7. In nucleotides, the CDR3 is TGTGCCATCAGTGCCGATCCGGGACAGGGGAGCACAGATACGCAGTATTTT. Amino acids: CAISADPGQGSTDTQYF.

The chain has TRBV29-1 and TRBJ2-7; D remains ambiguous. This CDR3 region has 10 residues. Germline CDR1 reads SQVTM; CDR2 reads ANQGSEA. The germline V and J ends were trimmed by 1 base and 6 bases, with 4 bases remaining between them. The CDR3 region has the DNA TGCAGCGTTGAAGGGGCCGAGCAGTACTTC. This gives the protein CSVEGAEQYF.